These 2 T cell receptor beta chains were all obtained from the same sample, sequenced in a study of regulatory T cells in long-lasting Graves disease. For TCR beta, libraries came from iRepertoire HTBI primers and Arm-PCR of CDR3 regions. TCRdb recomputed calls from the multiplex PCR reads with MiXCR, one row per CDR3 protein. There are over 350,000 distinct CDR3 sequences in the sample; around 20% occur only once, and 20% lies in the top ten. Time point in this sample: persistent/refractory GD, antithyroid drugs over 5 years with positive TRAb. The authors made the TCR library using RNA they extracted from PBMCs. The sample consisted of peripheral blood mononuclear cells (PBMCs), taken when the disease was refractory, from a patient treated with antithyroid drugs. Receptor source: a female donor with Graves disease.

This clonotype came up a few times. The CDR3 nucleotides read TGCAGTGCTAGAGGCGTGAGGGCCGGGCTCAACACTGAAGCTTTCTTT. This translates into CSARGVRAGLNTEAFF. This chain connects TRBV20-1 to TRBJ1-1; D remains unclear. CDR3 length: 16 residues. Germline lookup yields CDR1 DFQATT and CDR2 SNEGSKA (reference sequence). V was shortened by 1 base and J by 2 bases, with 17 bases between the two germline ends.

This clonotype was counted between two and nine times. The conserved final phenylalanine or tryptophan is absent from the CDR3, which likely points to a read error. V gene TRBV11-2 combines with J gene TRBJ2-7; the match to TRBD1 covers 8 bases. Germline values: CDR1 SGHAT, CDR2 FQNNGV. This CDR3 has 14 residues. V shed 5 bases and J 3 bases; nucleotides not matched to a gene: 6. For the CDR3, the DNA is TGTGCCAGCAGCCTAGGACAGGGTCGCTACGAGCAGTACCTC. It specifies CASSLGQGRYEQYL.